This T cell receptor beta chain was found in a study of T cell responses to AZD1222 COVID-19 vaccine. Study findings and constraints: Vaccination with two AZD1222 doses was followed by a rise in Spike-specific TCR breadth and depth.

As regards this clone: Its antigen is as yet unknown.

The data were produced by immunoSEQ multiplex PCR, yet TCRdb's version contains in-frame clones alone and is incomplete. The sample consists of 150,000 to 200,000 clones, around 90% of them appearing once. Sequencing was performed on peripheral blood, taken 28 days after the second AZD1222 dose. This receptor was taken from an adult who received the AZD1222 COVID-19 vaccine.

The DNA of the CDR3 is TGTGCCAGCAGCACGACGGACAGGGAGGAAAACTATGGCTACACCTTC. This gives the protein CASSTTDREENYGYTF. The chain carries TRBV9 and TRBJ1-2; TRBD1 matches at 8 bases. This CDR3 has 16 amino acids. CDR1 is SGDLS, CDR2 YYNGEE, per germline. The V segment lost 4 bases and the J segment 2 bases; nucleotides outside the gene matches: 10. The whole variable domain, filled in from reference TRBV9 and TRBJ1-2, reads DSGVTQTPKHLITATGQRVTLRCSPRSGDLSVYWYQQSLDQGLQFLIQYYNGEERAKGNILERFSAQQFPDLHSELNLSSLELGDSALYFCASSTTDREENYGYTFGSGTRLTVV.